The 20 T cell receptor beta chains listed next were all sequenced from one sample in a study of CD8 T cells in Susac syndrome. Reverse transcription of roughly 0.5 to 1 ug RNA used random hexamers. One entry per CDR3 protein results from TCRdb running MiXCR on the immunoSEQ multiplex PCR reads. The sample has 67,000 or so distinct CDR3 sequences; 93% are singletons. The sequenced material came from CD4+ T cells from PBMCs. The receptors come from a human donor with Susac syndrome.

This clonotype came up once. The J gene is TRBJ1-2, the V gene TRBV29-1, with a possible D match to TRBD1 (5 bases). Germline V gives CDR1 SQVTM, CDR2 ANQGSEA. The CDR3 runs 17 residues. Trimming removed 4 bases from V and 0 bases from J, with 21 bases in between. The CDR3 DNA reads TGCAGCGTTGTGGTGTTTGTAGGGGCCCGAGCTAACTATGGCTACACCTTC. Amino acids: CSVVVFVGARANYGYTF.

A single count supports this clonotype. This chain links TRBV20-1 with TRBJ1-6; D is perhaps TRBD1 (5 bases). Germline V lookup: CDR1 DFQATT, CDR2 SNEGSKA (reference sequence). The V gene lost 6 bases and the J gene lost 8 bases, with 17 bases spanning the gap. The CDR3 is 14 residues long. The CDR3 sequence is CSAPDNRDHSPLHF. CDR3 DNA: TGCAGTGCCCCGGACAATCGGGATCATTCACCCCTCCACTTT.

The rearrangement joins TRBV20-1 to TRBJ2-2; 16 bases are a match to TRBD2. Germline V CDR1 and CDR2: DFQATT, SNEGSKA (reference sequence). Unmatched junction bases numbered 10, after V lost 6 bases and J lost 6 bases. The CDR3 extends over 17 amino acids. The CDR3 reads CSARPPGTSGGAGELFF. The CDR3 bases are TGCAGTGCCCGCCCCCCCGGGACTAGCGGGGGGGCCGGGGAGCTGTTTTTT.

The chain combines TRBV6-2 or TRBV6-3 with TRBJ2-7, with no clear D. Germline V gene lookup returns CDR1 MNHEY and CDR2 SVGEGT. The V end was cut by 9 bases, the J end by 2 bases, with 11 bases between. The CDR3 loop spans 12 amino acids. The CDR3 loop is CASQVTPYEQYF. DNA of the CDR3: TGTGCCAGTCAGGTAACCCCCTACGAGCAGTACTTC.

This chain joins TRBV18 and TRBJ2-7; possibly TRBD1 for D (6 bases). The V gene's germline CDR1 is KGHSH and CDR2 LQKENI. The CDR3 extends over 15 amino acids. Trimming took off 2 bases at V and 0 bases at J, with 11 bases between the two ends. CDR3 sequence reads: CASSPSRTVSYEQYF. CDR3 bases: TGTGCCAGCTCACCAAGTCGGACAGTCTCCTACGAGCAGTACTTC.

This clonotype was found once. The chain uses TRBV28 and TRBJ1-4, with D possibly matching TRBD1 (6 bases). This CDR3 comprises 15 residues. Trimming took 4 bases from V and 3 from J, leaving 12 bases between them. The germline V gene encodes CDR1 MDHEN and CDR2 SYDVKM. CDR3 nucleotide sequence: TGTGCCAGCAGTTCGCGGGGGCTGGCTAATGAAAAACTGTTTTTT. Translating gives CASSSRGLANEKLFF. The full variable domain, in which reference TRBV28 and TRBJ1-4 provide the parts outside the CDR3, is DVKVTQSSRYLVKRTGEKVFLECVQDMDHENMFWYRQDPGLGLRLIYFSYDVKMKEKGDIPEGYSVSREKKERFSLILESASTNQTSMYLCASSSRGLANEKLFFGSGTQLSVL.

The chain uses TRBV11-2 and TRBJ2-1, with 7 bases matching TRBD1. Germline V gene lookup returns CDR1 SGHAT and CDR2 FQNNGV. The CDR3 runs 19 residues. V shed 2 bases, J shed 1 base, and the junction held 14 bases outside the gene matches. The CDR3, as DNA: TGTGCCAGCAGCTTAAGGTCAAATTTGTGGGACAGTTCCTACAATGAGCAGTTCTTC. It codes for CASSLRSNLWDSSYNEQFF.

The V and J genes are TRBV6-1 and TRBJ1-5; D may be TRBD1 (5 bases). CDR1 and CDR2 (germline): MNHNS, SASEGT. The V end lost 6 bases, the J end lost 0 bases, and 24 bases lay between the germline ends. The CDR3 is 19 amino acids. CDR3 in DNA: TGTGCCAGCAGCCTCCCCACCGACAGAGCCGCTTATAGCAATCAGCCCCAGCATTTT. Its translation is CASSLPTDRAAYSNQPQHF.

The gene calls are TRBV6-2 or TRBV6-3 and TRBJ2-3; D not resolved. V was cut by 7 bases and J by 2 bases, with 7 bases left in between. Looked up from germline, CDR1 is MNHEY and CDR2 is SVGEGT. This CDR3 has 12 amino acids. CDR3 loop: CASKPYTDTQYF. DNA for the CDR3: TGTGCCAGCAAACCCTACACAGATACGCAGTATTTT.

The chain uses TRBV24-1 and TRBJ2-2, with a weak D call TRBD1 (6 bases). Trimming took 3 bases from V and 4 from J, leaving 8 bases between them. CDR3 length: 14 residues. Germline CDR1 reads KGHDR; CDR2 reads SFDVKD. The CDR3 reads CATSDTRGTGELFF. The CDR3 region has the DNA TGTGCCACCAGTGATACCAGGGGCACCGGGGAGCTGTTTTTT.

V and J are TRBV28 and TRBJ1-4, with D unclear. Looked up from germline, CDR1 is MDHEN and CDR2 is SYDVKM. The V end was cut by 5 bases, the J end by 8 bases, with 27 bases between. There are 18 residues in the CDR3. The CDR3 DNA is TGTGCCAGCAGTCAATTTACGACCAAAGGCCCCGAGGGCGAAAAACTGTTTTTT. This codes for CASSQFTTKGPEGEKLFF.

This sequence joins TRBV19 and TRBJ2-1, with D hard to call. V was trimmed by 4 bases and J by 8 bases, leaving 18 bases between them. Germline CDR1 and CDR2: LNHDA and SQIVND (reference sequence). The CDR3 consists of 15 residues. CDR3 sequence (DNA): TGTGCCAGTAGTACGGACCGTTTAGTGGGTGATGAGCAGTTCTTC. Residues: CASSTDRLVGDEQFF.

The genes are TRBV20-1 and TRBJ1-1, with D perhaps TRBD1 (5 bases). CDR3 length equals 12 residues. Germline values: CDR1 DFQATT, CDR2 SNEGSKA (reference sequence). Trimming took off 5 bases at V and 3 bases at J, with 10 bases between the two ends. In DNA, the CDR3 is TGCAGTGCTCCACCCAGGGACACTGAAGCTTTCTTT. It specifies CSAPPRDTEAFF.

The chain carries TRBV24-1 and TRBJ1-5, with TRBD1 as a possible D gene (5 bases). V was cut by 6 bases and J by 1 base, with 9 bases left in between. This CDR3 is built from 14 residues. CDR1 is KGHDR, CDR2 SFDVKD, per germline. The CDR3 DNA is TGTGCCACCAGTACCCGACAGAGCAATCAGCCCCAGCATTTT. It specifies CATSTRQSNQPQHF.

CDR3 in amino acids: CASSPRVAGAGEQYF. CDR3 DNA sequence: TGTGCCAGCAGCCCCCGTGTAGCGGGGGCGGGCGAGCAGTACTTC. This chain uses TRBV7-3 with TRBJ2-7, with 9 bases fitting TRBD2. V trimming: 5 bases; J trimming: 6 bases; junction bases outside the gene matches: 11. Germline V gives CDR1 SGHTA, CDR2 FQGTGA. The CDR3 has 15 residues.

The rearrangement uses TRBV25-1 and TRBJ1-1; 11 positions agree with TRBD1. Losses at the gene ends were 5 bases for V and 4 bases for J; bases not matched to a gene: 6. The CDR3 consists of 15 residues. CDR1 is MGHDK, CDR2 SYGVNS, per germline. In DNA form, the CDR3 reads TGTGCCAGCAGTACAGCCGGGACAGGGGGCACTGAAGCTTTCTTT. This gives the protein CASSTAGTGGTEAFF.

The CDR3 loop reads CASGSEGAPGTEAFF. CDR3 DNA: TGTGCCAGCGGATCAGAGGGGGCGCCGGGCACTGAAGCTTTCTTT. The chain recombines TRBV28 with TRBJ1-1; 7 bases line up with TRBD1. This CDR3 is 15 amino acids long. Germline V gene data show CDR1 as MDHEN and CDR2 as SYDVKM. Losses at the gene ends were 8 bases for V and 4 bases for J; bases not matched to a gene: 13. The whole variable domain, remainder taken from reference TRBV28 and TRBJ1-1, is DVKVTQSSRYLVKRTGEKVFLECVQDMDHENMFWYRQDPGLGLRLIYFSYDVKMKEKGDIPEGYSVSREKKERFSLILESASTNQTSMYLCASGSEGAPGTEAFFGQGTRLTVV.

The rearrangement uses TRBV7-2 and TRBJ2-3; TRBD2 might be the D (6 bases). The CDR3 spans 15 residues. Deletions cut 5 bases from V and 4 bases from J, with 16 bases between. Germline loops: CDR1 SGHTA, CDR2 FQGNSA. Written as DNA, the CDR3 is TGTGCCAGCAGCCGGGACTCCGTGGCCTCAGATACGCAGTATTTT. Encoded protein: CASSRDSVASDTQYF.

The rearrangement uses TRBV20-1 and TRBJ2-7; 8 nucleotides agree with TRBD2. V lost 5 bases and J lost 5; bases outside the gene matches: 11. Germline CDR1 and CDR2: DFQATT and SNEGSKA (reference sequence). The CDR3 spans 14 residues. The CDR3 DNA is TGCAGTGCTCCCCGGGTTAGCGGGGCCGACGAGCAGTACTTC. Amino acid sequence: CSAPRVSGADEQYF.

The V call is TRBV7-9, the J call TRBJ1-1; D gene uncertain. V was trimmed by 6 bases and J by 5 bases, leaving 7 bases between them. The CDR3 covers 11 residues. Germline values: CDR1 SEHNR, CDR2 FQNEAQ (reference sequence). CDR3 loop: CASRKETEAFF. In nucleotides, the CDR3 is TGTGCCAGCAGGAAGGAAACTGAAGCTTTCTTT. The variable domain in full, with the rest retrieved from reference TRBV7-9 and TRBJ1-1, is DTGVSQNPRHKITKRGQNVTFRCDPISEHNRLYWYRQTLGQGPEFLTYFQNEAQLEKSRLLSDRFSAERPKGSFSTLEIQRTEQGDSAMYLCASRKETEAFFGQGTRLTVV.